The clone carrying this TCR beta chain was detected many times. Its antigen is unknown. The data derive from a study of T cells in Graves' hyperthyroidism and ophthalmopathy. V was pared by 6 bases and J by 6 bases, with 14 bases between. CDR3 length: 12 amino acids. Germline V lookup: CDR1 SQVTM, CDR2 ANQGSEA. Clinical symptoms, serum thyroxine and TRAb, thyroid ultrasound and orbital computed tomography were used for the diagnoses. RNA transcripts yielded amplified TCR beta CDR3 regions. First-round RT-PCR targeting the TCR CDR3 was performed with the HTBI primer set. TCRdb independently ran MiXCR on the multiplex PCR reads; one entry per CDR3 protein. The table records roughly 750,000 distinct CDR3 sequences, about 15% of them present only once. Points from the study as a whole: Stable hyperthyroidism was separated from ophthalmopathy by a model based on 13 V-J features.

This TCR was sampled from a man younger than 30 with Graves' hyperthyroidism. The sample taken for sequencing was blood. This chain links TRBV29-1 with TRBJ1-1, with D tentatively TRBD1 (6 bases). In DNA form, the CDR3 reads TGCAGCGTACAGGGAGGGAGGGCTGAAGCTTTCTTT. Translated, it gives CSVQGGRAEAFF.